The 30 T cell receptor beta chains listed next were all sequenced from one sample in a study of blood T cell repertoires in COVID-19. The protocol was immunoSEQ multiplex PCR, while the TCRdb copy is restricted to in-frame clones and leaves out a portion. The table has tens of thousands of clones, roughly 80% seen once. Material: peripheral blood. Receptors originate from a man aged 55 to 70 in a cohort sampled during active COVID-19.

CDR3 coding DNA: TGCGCCAGCAGCCAAGGAGGCGGTTATGAGCAGTTCTTC. It translates to CASSQGGGYEQFF. This chain joins TRBV4-3 and TRBJ2-1; the D is unclear. V lost 1 base and J 8 bases, leaving 9 bases between the germline ends. Germline CDR1 reads LGHNA; CDR2 reads YSLEER. This CDR3 has 13 residues.

This sequence joins TRBV28 and TRBJ2-1; 7 nucleotides match TRBD2. The CDR3 runs to 15 residues. Trimming took 8 bases from V and 2 from J; bases not matched to a gene: 9. Germline CDR1 is MDHEN and CDR2 is SYDVKM. CDR3 sequence (DNA): TGTGCCAGCCGACCTCCCGGGACTACCTACAATGAGCAGTTCTTC. Translation gives CASRPPGTTYNEQFF.

V usage is TRBV6-5 and J usage is TRBJ2-3, with 8 bases identical to TRBD2. The V segment lost 8 bases and the J segment 1 base; nucleotides outside the gene matches: 8. This CDR3 region has 15 residues. Germline loops: CDR1 MNHEY, CDR2 SVGAGI. CDR3 amino acids: CASGATSAGTDTQYF. The CDR3 DNA reads TGTGCCAGCGGGGCGACTAGCGCCGGCACAGATACGCAGTATTTT.

V gene TRBV9 combines with J gene TRBJ2-1; D is possibly TRBD1 (5 bases). Trimming pared 3 bases from V and 5 bases from J, leaving 15 bases between. The CDR3 extends over 15 amino acids. Per the germline V gene, CDR1 is SGDLS and CDR2 is YYNGEE. CDR3 nucleotides: TGTGCCAGCAGCGAGTCCCAGGGAAGCCACAATGAGCAGTTCTTC. It yields the protein CASSESQGSHNEQFF. Combining the CDR3 with reference TRBV9 and TRBJ2-1 gives the whole variable domain DSGVTQTPKHLITATGQRVTLRCSPRSGDLSVYWYQQSLDQGLQFLIQYYNGEERAKGNILERFSAQQFPDLHSELNLSSLELGDSALYFCASSESQGSHNEQFFGPGTRLTVL.

The rearrangement links TRBV18 to TRBJ2-7; TRBD2 matches at 9 bases. Germline-derived CDR1 and CDR2 are KGHSH and LQKENI. J gave up 0 bases and V 2 bases, and 8 bases lay outside the gene matches. The CDR3 runs to 17 residues. CDR3 nucleotides: TGTGCCAGCTCACCAAGTGCCGGGACTAGCTCCTCCTACGAGCAGTACTTC. Its protein is CASSPSAGTSSSYEQYF.

This chain links TRBV7-8 with TRBJ2-5; TRBD1 agrees at 11 bases. The J segment lost 2 bases and the V segment lost 4 bases, leaving 3 bases of the junction unmatched. Germline assignment: CDR1 SGHVS and CDR2 FQNEAQ. This CDR3 spans 15 amino acids. CDR3 residues: CASSSGTGGQETQYF. As DNA, the CDR3 is TGTGCCAGCAGCTCGGGGACAGGGGGTCAAGAGACCCAGTACTTC.

J is TRBJ2-1 and V is TRBV28, with 8 positions matching TRBD2. CDR1 and CDR2 from the germline V gene are MDHEN and SYDVKM. Germline trimming cut 3 bases from V and 7 bases from J; bases unmatched to any gene: 8. The CDR3 length is 15 residues. CDR3 DNA sequence: TGTGCCAGCAGTTTTCCACTACTAGCGGTAAATGAGCAGTTCTTC. Protein: CASSFPLLAVNEQFF. Based on the CDR3 plus reference TRBV28 and TRBJ2-1, the full variable domain is DVKVTQSSRYLVKRTGEKVFLECVQDMDHENMFWYRQDPGLGLRLIYFSYDVKMKEKGDIPEGYSVSREKKERFSLILESASTNQTSMYLCASSFPLLAVNEQFFGPGTRLTVL.

V gene TRBV6-2 or TRBV6-3 combines with J gene TRBJ2-1; 9 bases align to TRBD2. The trim removed 6 bases at V and 9 bases at J, leaving 12 bases unmatched. The germline V gene encodes CDR1 MNHEY and CDR2 SVGEGT. CDR3 size: 15 residues. The CDR3 sequence: CASSSATAGGGEQFF. The CDR3 region has the DNA TGTGCCAGCAGCTCGGCGACAGCGGGGGGCGGTGAGCAGTTCTTC.

The chain recombines TRBV12-5 with TRBJ2-1; 8 nucleotides agree with TRBD1. V lost 2 bases and J lost 0; bases outside the gene matches: 9. This CDR3 region has 18 residues. Germline CDR1 and CDR2: LGHNT and FRNRAP. CDR3 protein: CASGLYSAGGFSYNEQFF. The CDR3 nucleotides read TGTGCTAGTGGTTTGTATTCCGCAGGGGGCTTCTCCTACAATGAGCAGTTCTTC.

This chain joins TRBV6-2 or TRBV6-3 and TRBJ1-1; 9 bases map to TRBD1. Germline V gives CDR1 MNHEY, CDR2 SVGEGT. This CDR3 comprises 15 residues. Unmatched junction bases numbered 4, after V lost 4 bases and J lost 1 base. CDR3 nucleotide sequence: TGTGCCAGCAGTTCCGGACAGGGGACGAACACTGAAGCTTTCTTT. It translates to CASSSGQGTNTEAFF.

V and J are TRBV9 and TRBJ2-5; TRBD2 might be the D (5 bases). From germline, CDR1 is SGDLS and CDR2 YYNGEE. V lost 0 bases to trimming and J lost 1 base, with 10 bases between them. The CDR3 consists of 15 residues. The CDR3 nucleotides are TGTGCCAGCAGCGTAGGTCCTAGCTCCCAAGAGACCCAGTACTTC. Translated, it gives CASSVGPSSQETQYF.

V usage is TRBV2 and J usage is TRBJ2-3, with 7 bases identical to TRBD2. There are 13 residues in the CDR3. The J segment lost 1 base and the V segment lost 7 bases, leaving 2 bases of the junction unmatched. The germline V gene has CDR1 SNHLY and CDR2 FYNNEI. CDR3 amino acids: CASNREGTDTQYF. CDR3 nucleotides: TGTGCCAGCAACCGGGAGGGCACAGATACGCAGTATTTT.

The rearrangement uses TRBV20-1 and TRBJ2-1; the match to TRBD2 covers 10 bases. The V and J ends lost 3 bases and 6 bases, in that order; junction bases with no gene match: 8. CDR3 length: 15 residues. Germline V gene sequence: CDR1 DFQATT, CDR2 SNEGSKA (reference sequence). The CDR3 DNA is TGCAGTGCTAGTGCAGTAGCGGGAGGTTCCAATGAGCAGTTCTTC. This translates into CSASAVAGGSNEQFF.

This clone was picked up a small number of times. This sequence joins TRBV28 and TRBJ2-7; 7 bases are a match to TRBD1. V dropped 5 bases and J dropped 6; count of bases not matched to a gene: 13. Germline V CDR1 and CDR2: MDHEN, SYDVKM. This CDR3 region has 15 residues. The CDR3 is CASSPPTGVSVEQYF. In DNA, the CDR3 is TGTGCCAGCAGTCCCCCCACAGGGGTATCAGTCGAGCAGTACTTC.

This chain links TRBV29-1 with TRBJ1-4; 9 bases are a match to TRBD1. Germline V gives CDR1 SQVTM, CDR2 ANQGSEA. This CDR3 spans 14 amino acids. Unmatched junction bases numbered 10, after V lost 4 bases and J lost 10 bases. CDR3 in DNA: TGCAGCGTTGTACGCGAGGGACAGGGAGGAAAACTGTTTTTT. This encodes CSVVREGQGGKLFF. Full variable domain (missing parts from reference TRBV29-1 and TRBJ1-4): SAVISQKPSRDICQRGTSLTIQCQVDSQVTMMFWYRQQPGQSLTLIATANQGSEATYESGFVIDKFPISRPNLTFSTLTVSNMSPEDSSIYLCSVVREGQGGKLFFGSGTQLSVL.

This chain links TRBV19 with TRBJ2-3; D gene uncertain. Trimming pared 0 bases from V and 1 base from J, leaving 5 bases between. The CDR3 has 14 amino acids. CDR1 and CDR2 from the germline V gene are LNHDA and SQIVND (reference sequence). The CDR3 DNA is TGTGCCAGTAGTATAGATGAGGGCACAGATACGCAGTATTTT. It codes for CASSIDEGTDTQYF.

The rearrangement links TRBV24-1 to TRBJ2-3; D uncertain. CDR1 is KGHDR, CDR2 SFDVKD, per germline. The CDR3 loop spans 13 amino acids. V lost 8 bases to trimming and J lost 1 base, with 9 bases between them. DNA for the CDR3: TGTGCCACCAAATCGTCAGGCACAGATACGCAGTATTTT. Protein sequence: CATKSSGTDTQYF.

This chain uses TRBV7-9 with TRBJ1-4; the D is unclear. The CDR3 totals 15 residues. Trimming pared 1 base from V and 4 bases from J, leaving 10 bases between. Per germline, CDR1 SEHNR and CDR2 FQNEAQ (reference sequence). The CDR3 DNA reads as TGTGCCAGCAGCTTAGTGTCAGGCCTTAATGAAAAACTGTTTTTT. This gives the protein CASSLVSGLNEKLFF.

The V call is TRBV19, the J call TRBJ2-1, with D unresolved. Germline V gives CDR1 LNHDA, CDR2 SQIVND (reference sequence). The CDR3 is 13 amino acids. Trimming removed 5 bases from V and 15 bases from J, with 20 bases in between. The CDR3: CASSVQTGRHRFF. Here the CDR3 DNA reads TGTGCCAGTAGTGTTCAAACCGGCAGGCATCGGTTCTTC.

The rearrangement joins TRBV9 to TRBJ2-2, with D perhaps TRBD2 (7 bases). CDR3 size: 16 residues. Trimming removed 1 base at V and 4 bases at J, with 14 bases between. Germline V gene sequence: CDR1 SGDLS, CDR2 YYNGEE. CDR3 protein: CASSVRGGGPTGELFF. The CDR3 region has the DNA TGTGCCAGCAGCGTAAGAGGGGGGGGCCCCACCGGGGAGCTGTTTTTT. The complete variable domain, with remaining parts taken from reference TRBV9 and TRBJ2-2, reads DSGVTQTPKHLITATGQRVTLRCSPRSGDLSVYWYQQSLDQGLQFLIQYYNGEERAKGNILERFSAQQFPDLHSELNLSSLELGDSALYFCASSVRGGGPTGELFFGEGSRLTVL.

The chain employs TRBV28 and TRBJ1-1; 9 bases are a match to TRBD1. V trimming: 3 bases; J trimming: 11 bases; junction bases outside the gene matches: 16. From germline, CDR1 is MDHEN and CDR2 SYDVKM. This CDR3 contains 16 residues. The CDR3 nucleotides are TGTGCCAGCAGTTTCAGTTCGTTGCGACAGGGGGGGTGGGCTTTCTTT. This gives the protein CASSFSSLRQGGWAFF.

CDR3 sequence: CASSDLAGGRYEQYF. CDR3 nucleotide sequence: TGCGCCAGCAGCGACCTAGCGGGGGGGAGGTACGAGCAGTACTTC. V and J are TRBV10-2 and TRBJ2-7, with TRBD2 matching 12 bases. This CDR3 spans 15 amino acids. Trimming at V came to 6 bases and at J to 4 bases, leaving 7 bases not matched to a gene. CDR1 is WSHSY and CDR2 is SAAADI in the germline V gene.

The J gene is TRBJ2-1, the V gene TRBV29-1; 11 bases are shared with TRBD2. Trimming cost V 4 bases and J 7 bases; bases outside gene matches: 9. The CDR3 spans 15 residues. The germline V gene encodes CDR1 SQVTM and CDR2 ANQGSEA. The CDR3 nucleotides are TGCAGCGTTGCCAGTTTAGCGGGGGGGGTTAATGAGCAGTTCTTC. Its protein product is CSVASLAGGVNEQFF.

The chain couples TRBV6-5 to TRBJ2-3; D might be TRBD1 (5 bases). The CDR3 length is 14 residues. V gave up 6 bases and J gave up 4 bases, with 14 bases separating them. The V gene's germline CDR1 is MNHEY and CDR2 SVGAGI. The CDR3 region has the DNA TGTGCCAGCAGCCTACAGGTGAACGCAGATACGCAGTATTTT. Its translation is CASSLQVNADTQYF.

This clone was counted a few times. J is TRBJ2-2 and V is TRBV18, with 9 nucleotides matching TRBD2. Germline-derived CDR1 and CDR2 are KGHSH and LQKENI. This CDR3 has 16 amino acids. V was pared by 1 base and J by 3 bases, with 3 bases of the junction left unmatched. Here the CDR3 reads CASSPLAGDDTGELFF. The CDR3 nucleotides are TGTGCCAGCTCACCACTAGCGGGAGACGACACCGGGGAGCTGTTTTTT.

The chain employs TRBV4-2 and TRBJ2-3; no definite D call. Germline V gene data show CDR1 as LGHNA and CDR2 as YNFKEQ. This CDR3 region has 18 residues. The V gene lost 0 bases and the J gene lost 4 bases, with 20 bases spanning the gap. The DNA for the CDR3 is TGTGCCAGCAGCCAAGAAGGTGGTAGACCGGGTGTATCAGATACGCAGTATTTT. It is translated as CASSQEGGRPGVSDTQYF.

This chain joins TRBV11-2 and TRBJ1-2, with a weak D call TRBD1 (5 bases). The germline CDR1 and CDR2 sequences are SGHAT and FQNNGV. The CDR3 consists of 14 residues. V gave up 5 bases and J gave up 4 bases, with 14 bases separating them. CDR3 in amino acids: CASSPTASGYGYTF. The DNA for the CDR3 is TGTGCCAGCAGCCCGACAGCCTCGGGCTATGGCTACACCTTC.

This clone occurred a few times. The chain has TRBV4-1 and TRBJ2-7; TRBD2 agrees at 9 bases. CDR3 length equals 15 residues. The trim removed 0 bases at V and 2 bases at J, leaving 2 bases unmatched. CDR1 and CDR2 from the germline V gene are MGHRA and YSYEKL. DNA for the CDR3: TGCGCCAGCAGCCAAGACCTAGCGGGAACCTACGAGCAGTACTTC. Its translation is CASSQDLAGTYEQYF.

The chain couples TRBV3-1 (or the pseudogene TRBV3-2) to TRBJ2-5; 7 bases map to TRBD2. The CDR3 loop spans 16 amino acids. The ends lost 4 bases at V and 3 bases at J; junction bases unmatched: 11. Germline loops: CDR1 LGHDT, CDR2 YNNKEL (reference sequence). As DNA, the CDR3 is TGTGCCAGCAGCCTAGTAGCGGGTGGGGTAGAAGAGACCCAGTACTTC. Protein product: CASSLVAGGVEETQYF.

This clone was counted once. V and J are TRBV28 and TRBJ1-5, with D perhaps TRBD1 (6 bases). Germline V gene lookup returns CDR1 MDHEN and CDR2 SYDVKM. Trimming took 6 bases from V and 6 from J, leaving 15 bases between them. This CDR3 region has 14 residues. The CDR3 region is CASSPGGGTQPQHF. The DNA of the CDR3 is TGTGCCAGCAGCCCAGGTGGGGGCACTCAGCCCCAGCATTTT.